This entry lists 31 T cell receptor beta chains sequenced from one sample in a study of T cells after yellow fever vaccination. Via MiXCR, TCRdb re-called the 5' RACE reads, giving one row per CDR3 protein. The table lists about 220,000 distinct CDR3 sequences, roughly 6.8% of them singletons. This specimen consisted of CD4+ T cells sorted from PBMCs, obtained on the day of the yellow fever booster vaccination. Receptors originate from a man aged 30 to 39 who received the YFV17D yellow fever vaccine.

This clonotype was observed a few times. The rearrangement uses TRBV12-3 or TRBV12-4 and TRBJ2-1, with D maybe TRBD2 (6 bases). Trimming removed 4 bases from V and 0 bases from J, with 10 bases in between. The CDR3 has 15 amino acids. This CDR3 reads CASSSWGDSYNEQFF. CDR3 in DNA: TGTGCCAGCAGTTCGTGGGGGGACTCCTACAATGAGCAGTTCTTC.

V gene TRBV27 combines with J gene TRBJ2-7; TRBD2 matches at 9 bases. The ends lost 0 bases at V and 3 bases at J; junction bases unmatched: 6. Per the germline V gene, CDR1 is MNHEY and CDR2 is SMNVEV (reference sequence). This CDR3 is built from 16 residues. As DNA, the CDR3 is TGTGCCAGCAGTTTATCTAGCGGGAGAAGGGGCTACGAGCAGTACTTC. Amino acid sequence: CASSLSSGRRGYEQYF.

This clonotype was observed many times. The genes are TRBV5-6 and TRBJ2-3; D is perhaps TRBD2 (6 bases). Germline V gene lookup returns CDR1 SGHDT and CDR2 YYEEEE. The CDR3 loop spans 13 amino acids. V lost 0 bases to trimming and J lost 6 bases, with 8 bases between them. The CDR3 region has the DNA TGTGCCAGCAGCTTGGCGGCGGGGGATACGCAGTATTTT. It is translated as CASSLAAGDTQYF.

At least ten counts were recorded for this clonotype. CDR3 DNA sequence: TGCAGCGTGGACACCGCGAACACCGGGGAGCTGTTTTTT. Translated, it gives CSVDTANTGELFF. V gene TRBV29-1 combines with J gene TRBJ2-2; tentatively, D is TRBD1 (5 bases). V lost 6 bases and J lost 0, with 8 bases in between. CDR3 length equals 13 residues. Germline V gene data show CDR1 as SQVTM and CDR2 as ANQGSEA.

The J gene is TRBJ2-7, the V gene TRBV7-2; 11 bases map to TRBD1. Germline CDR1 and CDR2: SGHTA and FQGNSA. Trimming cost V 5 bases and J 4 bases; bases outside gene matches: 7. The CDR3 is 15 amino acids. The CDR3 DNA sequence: TGTGCCAGCAGCGTCCGGGACAGGGGGGTTTACGAGCAGTACTTC. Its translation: CASSVRDRGVYEQYF.

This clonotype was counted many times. The CDR3 region is CSASKGSDTQYF. The CDR3, as DNA: TGCAGTGCTAGTAAGGGCAGCGATACGCAGTATTTT. The chain joins TRBV20-1 to TRBJ2-3; D is uncertain. In germline, CDR1 is DFQATT, CDR2 SNEGSKA (reference sequence). V gave up 3 bases and J gave up 6 bases, with 10 bases separating them. The CDR3 length is 12 residues.

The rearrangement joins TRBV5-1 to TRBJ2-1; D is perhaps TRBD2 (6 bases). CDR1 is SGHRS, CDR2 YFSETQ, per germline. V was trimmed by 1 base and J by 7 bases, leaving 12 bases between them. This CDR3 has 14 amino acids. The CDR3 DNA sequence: TGCGCCAGCAGCTTGTTCAAAAGCGGGAATGAGCAGTTCTTC. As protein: CASSLFKSGNEQFF.

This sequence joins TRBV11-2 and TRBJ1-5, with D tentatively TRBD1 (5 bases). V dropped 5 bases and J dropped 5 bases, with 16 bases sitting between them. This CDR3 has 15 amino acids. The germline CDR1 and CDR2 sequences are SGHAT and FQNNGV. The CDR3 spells CASSPSGTVHQPQHF. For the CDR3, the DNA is TGTGCCAGCAGCCCCTCCGGGACCGTCCATCAGCCCCAGCATTTT.

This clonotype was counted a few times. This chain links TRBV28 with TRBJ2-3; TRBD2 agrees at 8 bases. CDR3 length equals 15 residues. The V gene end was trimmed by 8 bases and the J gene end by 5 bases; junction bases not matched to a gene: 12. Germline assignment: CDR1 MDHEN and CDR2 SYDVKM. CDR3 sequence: CASGIGLASGDTQYF. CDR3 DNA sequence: TGTGCCAGCGGGATAGGACTAGCTTCCGGAGATACGCAGTATTTT.

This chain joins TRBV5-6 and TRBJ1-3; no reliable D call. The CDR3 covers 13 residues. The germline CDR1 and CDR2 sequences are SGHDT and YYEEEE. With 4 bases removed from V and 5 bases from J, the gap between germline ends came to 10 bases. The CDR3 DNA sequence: TGTGCCAGCAGCCGGGCGGGTAGAAACACCATATATTTT. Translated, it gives CASSRAGRNTIYF.

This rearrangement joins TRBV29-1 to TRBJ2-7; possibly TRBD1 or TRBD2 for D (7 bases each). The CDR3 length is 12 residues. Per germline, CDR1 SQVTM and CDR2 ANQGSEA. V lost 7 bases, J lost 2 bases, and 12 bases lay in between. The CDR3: CSGGGGPYEQYF. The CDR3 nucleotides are TGCAGCGGGGGAGGGGGCCCCTACGAGCAGTACTTC.

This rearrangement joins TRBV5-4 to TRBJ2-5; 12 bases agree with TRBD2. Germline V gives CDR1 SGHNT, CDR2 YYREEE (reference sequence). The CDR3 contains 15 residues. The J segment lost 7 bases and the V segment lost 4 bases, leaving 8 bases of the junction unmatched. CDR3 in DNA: TGTGCCAGCAGCCCTAGCGGGAGGGCCTTCGCGACCCAGTACTTC. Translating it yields CASSPSGRAFATQYF.

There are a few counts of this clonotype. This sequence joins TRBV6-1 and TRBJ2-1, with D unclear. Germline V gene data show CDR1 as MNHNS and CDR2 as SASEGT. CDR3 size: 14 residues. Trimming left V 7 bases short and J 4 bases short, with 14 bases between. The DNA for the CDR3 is TGTGCCAGCATGGAACAGACGCTATACAATGAGCAGTTCTTC. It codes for CASMEQTLYNEQFF.

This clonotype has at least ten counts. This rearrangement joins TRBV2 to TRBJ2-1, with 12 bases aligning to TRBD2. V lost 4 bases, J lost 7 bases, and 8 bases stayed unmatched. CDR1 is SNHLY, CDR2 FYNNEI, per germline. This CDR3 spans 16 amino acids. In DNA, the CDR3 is TGTGCCAGCAGTGTAGACACCGGGACTAGCGGGAATGAGCAGTTCTTC. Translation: CASSVDTGTSGNEQFF.

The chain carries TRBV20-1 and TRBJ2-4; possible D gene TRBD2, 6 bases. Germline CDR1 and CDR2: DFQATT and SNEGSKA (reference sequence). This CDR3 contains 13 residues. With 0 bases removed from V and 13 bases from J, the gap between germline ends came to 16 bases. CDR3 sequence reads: CSARDRDLANQYF. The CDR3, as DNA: TGCAGTGCTAGAGACCGGGACTTAGCAAACCAGTACTTC.

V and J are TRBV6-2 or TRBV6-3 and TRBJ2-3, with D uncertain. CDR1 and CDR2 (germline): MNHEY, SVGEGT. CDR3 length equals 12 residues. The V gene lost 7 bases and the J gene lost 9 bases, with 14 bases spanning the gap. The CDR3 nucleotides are TGTGCCAGCACGGATTGGTCGGAAACGCAGTATTTT. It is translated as CASTDWSETQYF.

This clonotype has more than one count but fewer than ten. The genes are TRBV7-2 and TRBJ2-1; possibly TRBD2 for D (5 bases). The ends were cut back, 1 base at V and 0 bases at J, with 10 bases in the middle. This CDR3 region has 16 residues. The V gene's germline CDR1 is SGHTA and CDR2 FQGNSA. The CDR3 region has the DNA TGTGCCAGCAGCTTAGACTTGCGGGTCTCCTACAATGAGCAGTTCTTC. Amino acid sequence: CASSLDLRVSYNEQFF.

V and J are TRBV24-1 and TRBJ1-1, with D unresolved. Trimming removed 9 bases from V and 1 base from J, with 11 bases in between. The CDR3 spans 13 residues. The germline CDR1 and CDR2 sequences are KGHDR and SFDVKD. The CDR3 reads CATARRGNTEAFF. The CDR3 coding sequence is TGTGCCACCGCTCGGCGGGGGAACACTGAAGCTTTCTTT.

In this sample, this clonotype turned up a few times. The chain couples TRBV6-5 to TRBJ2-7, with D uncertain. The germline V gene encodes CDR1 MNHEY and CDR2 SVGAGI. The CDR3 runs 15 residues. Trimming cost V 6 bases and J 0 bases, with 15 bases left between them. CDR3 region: CASSPPAASSYEQYF. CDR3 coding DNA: TGTGCCAGCAGCCCCCCCGCGGCGAGCTCCTACGAGCAGTACTTC.

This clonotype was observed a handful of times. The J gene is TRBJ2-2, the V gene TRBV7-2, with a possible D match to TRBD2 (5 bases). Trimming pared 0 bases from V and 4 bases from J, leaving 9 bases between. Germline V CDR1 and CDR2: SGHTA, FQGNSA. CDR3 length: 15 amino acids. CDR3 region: CASSLAGALTGELFF. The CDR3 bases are TGTGCCAGCAGCTTAGCGGGAGCCCTCACCGGGGAGCTGTTTTTT.

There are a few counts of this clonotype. CDR3 in DNA: TGTGCCAGCAGCAACCGACTAGCGGGAGGGATTGAGACCCAGTACTTC. This codes for CASSNRLAGGIETQYF. The V and J genes are TRBV7-2 and TRBJ2-5; 14 bases match TRBD2. V lost 5 bases to trimming and J lost 5 bases; unmatched junction nucleotides: 7. CDR1 is SGHTA, CDR2 FQGNSA, per germline. This CDR3 has 16 residues.

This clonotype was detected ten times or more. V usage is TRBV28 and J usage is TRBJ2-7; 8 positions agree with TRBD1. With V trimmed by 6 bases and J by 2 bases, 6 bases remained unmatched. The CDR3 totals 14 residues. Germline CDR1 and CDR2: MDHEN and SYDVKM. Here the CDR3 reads CASRLQGVTYEQYF. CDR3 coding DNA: TGTGCCAGCAGACTACAGGGGGTAACCTACGAGCAGTACTTC.

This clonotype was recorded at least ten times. The CDR3 sequence: CASSLQGAHYGYTF. DNA of the CDR3: TGTGCCAGCAGCTTACAGGGGGCGCATTATGGCTACACCTTC. The gene calls are TRBV5-4 and TRBJ1-2; the match to TRBD1 covers 9 bases. CDR3 length equals 14 residues. V lost 2 bases and J lost 5; bases outside the gene matches: 4. Germline V CDR1 and CDR2: SGHNT, YYREEE (reference sequence).

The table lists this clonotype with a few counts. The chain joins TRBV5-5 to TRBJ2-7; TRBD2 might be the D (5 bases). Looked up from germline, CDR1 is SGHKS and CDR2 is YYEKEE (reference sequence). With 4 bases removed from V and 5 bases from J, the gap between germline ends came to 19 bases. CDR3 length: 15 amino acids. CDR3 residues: CASSLPRGSSHEQYF. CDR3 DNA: TGTGCCAGCAGCCTCCCTCGAGGGAGTAGCCACGAGCAGTACTTC.

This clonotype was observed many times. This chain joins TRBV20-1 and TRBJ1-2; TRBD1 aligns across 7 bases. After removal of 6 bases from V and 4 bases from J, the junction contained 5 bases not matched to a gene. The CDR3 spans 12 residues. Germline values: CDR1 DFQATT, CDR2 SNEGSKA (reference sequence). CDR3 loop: CSAGEGAYGYTF. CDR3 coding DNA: TGCAGTGCAGGCGAGGGGGCCTATGGCTACACCTTC.

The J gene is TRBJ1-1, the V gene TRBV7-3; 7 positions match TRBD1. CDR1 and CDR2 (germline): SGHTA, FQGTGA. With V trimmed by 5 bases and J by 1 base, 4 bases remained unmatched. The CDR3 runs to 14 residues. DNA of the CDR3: TGTGCCAGCAGCACGGGACAGCAGAACACTGAAGCTTTCTTT. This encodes CASSTGQQNTEAFF.

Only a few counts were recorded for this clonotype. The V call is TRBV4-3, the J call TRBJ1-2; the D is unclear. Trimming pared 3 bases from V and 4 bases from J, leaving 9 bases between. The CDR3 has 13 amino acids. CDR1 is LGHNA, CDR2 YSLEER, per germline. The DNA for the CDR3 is TGCGCCAGCAGCCAGAACGAGGGCTATGGCTACACCTTC. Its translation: CASSQNEGYGYTF.

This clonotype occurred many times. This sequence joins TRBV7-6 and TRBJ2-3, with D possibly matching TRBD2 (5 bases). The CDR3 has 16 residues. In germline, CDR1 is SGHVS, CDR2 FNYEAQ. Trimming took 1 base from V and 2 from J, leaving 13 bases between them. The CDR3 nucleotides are TGTGCCAGCAGCTTAGGGCTAGCAGTCTTCACAGATACGCAGTATTTT. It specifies CASSLGLAVFTDTQYF. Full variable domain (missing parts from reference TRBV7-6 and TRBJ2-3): GAGVSQSPRYKVTKRGQDVALRCDPISGHVSLYWYRQALGQGPEFLTYFNYEAQQDKSGLPNDRFSAERPEGSISTLTIQRTEQRDSAMYRCASSLGLAVFTDTQYFGPGTRLTVL.

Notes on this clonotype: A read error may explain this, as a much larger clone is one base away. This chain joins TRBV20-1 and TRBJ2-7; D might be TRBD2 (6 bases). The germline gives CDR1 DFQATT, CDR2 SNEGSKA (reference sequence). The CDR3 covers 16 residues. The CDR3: CCAPQPGTRSSYEQYF. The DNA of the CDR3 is TGCTGTGCTCCTCAACCTGGGACTCGGAGCTCCTACGAGCAGTACTTC.

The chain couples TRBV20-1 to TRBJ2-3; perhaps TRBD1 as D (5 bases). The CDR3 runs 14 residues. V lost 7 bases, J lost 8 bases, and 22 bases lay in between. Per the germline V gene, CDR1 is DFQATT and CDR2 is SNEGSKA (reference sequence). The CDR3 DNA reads TGCAGTGTTCGAGACAAAGGGGTGGCCAGTACGCAGTATTTT. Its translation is CSVRDKGVASTQYF.

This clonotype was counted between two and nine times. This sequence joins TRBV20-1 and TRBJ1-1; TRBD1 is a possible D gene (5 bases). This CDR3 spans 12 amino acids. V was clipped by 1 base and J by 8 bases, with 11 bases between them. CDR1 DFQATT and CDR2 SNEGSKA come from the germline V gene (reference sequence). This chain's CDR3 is CSARGGTEEAFF. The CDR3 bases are TGCAGTGCTAGAGGCGGGACGGAAGAAGCTTTCTTT.